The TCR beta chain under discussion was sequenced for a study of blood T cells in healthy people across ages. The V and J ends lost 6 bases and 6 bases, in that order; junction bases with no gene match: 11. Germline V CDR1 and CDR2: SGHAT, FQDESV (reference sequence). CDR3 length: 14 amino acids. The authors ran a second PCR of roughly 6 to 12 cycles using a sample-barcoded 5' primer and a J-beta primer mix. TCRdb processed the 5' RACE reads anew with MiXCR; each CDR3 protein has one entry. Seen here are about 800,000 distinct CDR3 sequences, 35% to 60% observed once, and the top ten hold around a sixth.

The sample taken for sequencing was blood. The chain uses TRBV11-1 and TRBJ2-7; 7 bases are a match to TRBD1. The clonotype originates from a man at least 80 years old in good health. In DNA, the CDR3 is TGTGCCAGCAGTTCTAAGGGGGCTTCGGGCGAGCAGTACTTC. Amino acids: CASSSKGASGEQYF.